These 23 T cell receptor beta chains share one sample of origin, sequenced in a study of OX40 agonist ivuxolimab in advanced cancers. Sequenced by immunoSEQ multiplex PCR; TCRdb stores in-frame clones only, minus some. Among around 34,000 clones listed, roughly 82% were seen once. The specimen comprised CD4+ or CD8+ T cells sorted from blood, sampled in a trial of the OX40 agonist ivuxolimab. These receptors were obtained from an adult with an advanced solid tumor such as melanoma, head and neck, liver or kidney cancer.

The rearrangement links TRBV6-1 to TRBJ2-5; D is ambiguous. Germline V gene sequence: CDR1 MNHNS, CDR2 SASEGT. This CDR3 is 11 amino acids long. V lost 6 bases and J lost 7, with 9 bases in between. The chain's CDR3 is CASRRSGTQYF. For the CDR3, the DNA is TGTGCCAGCAGGAGATCAGGGACCCAGTACTTC.

The chain joins TRBV6-5 to TRBJ1-5, with D unclear. Germline V lookup: CDR1 MNHEY, CDR2 SVGAGI. The CDR3 has 13 amino acids. The ends were cut back, 8 bases at V and 11 bases at J, with 19 bases in the middle. This CDR3 is CASGPGSPLSQHF. The CDR3 DNA follows: TGTGCCAGCGGTCCCGGGTCCCCTTTATCCCAGCATTTT.

The chain links TRBV28 to TRBJ1-1; D unresolved. This CDR3 comprises 16 residues. V was clipped by 7 bases and J by 1 base, with 19 bases between them. Germline assignment: CDR1 MDHEN and CDR2 SYDVKM. CDR3 in DNA: TGTGCCAGCACCCCCTCGGAGGGCAGAACGAACACTGAAGCTTTCTTT. Amino acid sequence: CASTPSEGRTNTEAFF.

The count of this clone is one. J is TRBJ1-2 and V is TRBV30; 7 bases are a match to TRBD1. Trimming at V came to 2 bases and at J to 8 bases, leaving 8 bases not matched to a gene. CDR1 is GTSNPN and CDR2 is SVGIG in the germline V gene (reference sequence). The length of the CDR3 is 13 residues. The CDR3 DNA reads as TGTGCCTGGAGTCCCCCGACAGGGTCCGGCTACACCTTC. This translates into CAWSPPTGSGYTF.

The chain couples TRBV7-9 to TRBJ1-1; D gene uncertain. Germline CDR1 reads SEHNR; CDR2 reads FQNEAQ (reference sequence). The CDR3 contains 15 residues. The V end lost 8 bases, the J end lost 2 bases, and 18 bases lay between the germline ends. The CDR3 DNA sequence: TGTGCCAGCGGGTCCTCCAGAAACCCTAACACTGAAGCTTTCTTT. Residues: CASGSSRNPNTEAFF.

The chain carries TRBV19 and TRBJ1-1; D unclear. This CDR3 has 13 amino acids. Per the germline V gene, CDR1 is LNHDA and CDR2 is SQIVND (reference sequence). V lost 6 bases and J lost 0, with 8 bases in between. CDR3 sequence: CASRDNLNTEAFF. The DNA for the CDR3 is TGTGCCAGTAGAGATAATTTGAACACTGAAGCTTTCTTT.

The V gene is TRBV4-1, the J gene TRBJ2-1; 11 bases are shared with TRBD2. CDR3 length: 18 amino acids. V was clipped by 4 bases and J by 5 bases; unmatched bases: 13. Germline assignment: CDR1 MGHRA and CDR2 YSYEKL. This chain's CDR3 is CASSPGDKTSGTDNEQFF. The CDR3 coding sequence is TGCGCCAGCAGCCCGGGGGATAAGACTAGCGGGACGGACAATGAGCAGTTCTTC.

V and J are TRBV5-4 and TRBJ1-2; TRBD1 matches at 8 bases. Germline V gene sequence: CDR1 SGHNT, CDR2 YYREEE (reference sequence). V lost 4 bases and J lost 11; bases outside the gene matches: 13. CDR3 length equals 14 residues. The CDR3 loop reads CASSPPRQGMGYTF. DNA for the CDR3: TGTGCCAGCAGCCCCCCACGACAGGGGATGGGGTACACCTTC.

The chain combines TRBV28 with TRBJ2-7; D gene unclear. The CDR3 has 13 residues. The V gene lost 4 bases and the J gene lost 0 bases, with 7 bases spanning the gap. Germline V gene data show CDR1 as MDHEN and CDR2 as SYDVKM. The CDR3 is CASSSADSYEQYF. The CDR3 DNA reads as TGTGCCAGCAGTTCAGCTGACTCCTACGAGCAGTACTTC.

The J gene is TRBJ2-3, the V gene TRBV7-8; D ambiguous. The CDR3 has 14 residues. The germline CDR1 and CDR2 sequences are SGHVS and FQNEAQ. V was clipped by 2 bases and J by 1 base, with 7 bases between them. CDR3 protein: CASSLYRGTDTQYF. The CDR3 region has the DNA TGTGCCAGCAGCTTATACCGGGGCACAGATACGCAGTATTTT. Looking up the rest from reference TRBV7-8 and TRBJ2-3 gives the full variable domain: GAGVSQSPRYKVAKRGQDVALRCDPISGHVSLFWYQQALGQGPEFLTYFQNEAQLDKSGLPSDRFFAERPEGSVSTLKIQRTQQEDSAVYLCASSLYRGTDTQYFGPGTRLTVL.

The chain joins TRBV7-2 to TRBJ1-2; D is unresolved. The ends were cut back, 0 bases at V and 8 bases at J, with 10 bases in the middle. Germline-derived CDR1 and CDR2 are SGHTA and FQGNSA. The CDR3 sequence is 13 residues long. CDR3 DNA sequence: TGTGCCAGCAGCTTAGCGCTGAGTCCAGGCTACACCTTC. Translation gives CASSLALSPGYTF.

The chain recombines TRBV27 with TRBJ2-3; possibly TRBD2 for D (6 bases). Deletions cut 2 bases from V and 5 bases from J, with 14 bases between. CDR3 length: 15 amino acids. Looked up from germline, CDR1 is MNHEY and CDR2 is SMNVEV (reference sequence). The CDR3: CASSLATPGGDTQYF. In DNA form, the CDR3 reads TGTGCCAGCAGTTTAGCGACGCCCGGGGGAGATACGCAGTATTTT.

This rearrangement joins TRBV5-6 to TRBJ1-2, with D perhaps matching TRBD1 (5 bases). CDR1 is SGHDT, CDR2 YYEEEE, per germline. V lost 1 base to trimming and J lost 3 bases, with 13 bases between them. The CDR3 totals 15 residues. This CDR3 is CASSLRGGEDYGYTF. CDR3 nucleotide sequence: TGTGCCAGCAGCTTGAGGGGCGGGGAAGACTATGGCTACACCTTC.

This chain joins TRBV7-2 and TRBJ2-7; D is possibly TRBD2 (6 bases). This CDR3 spans 15 amino acids. V was shortened by 1 base and J by 2 bases, with 12 bases between the two germline ends. The germline V gene encodes CDR1 SGHTA and CDR2 FQGNSA. CDR3 in DNA: TGTGCCAGCAGCTTAGGCTTGGGCGGGGCCTACGAGCAGTACTTC. It is translated as CASSLGLGGAYEQYF.

This chain connects TRBV7-9 to TRBJ1-3, with D perhaps TRBD1 (6 bases). This CDR3 contains 17 residues. V gave up 5 bases and J gave up 2 bases, with 19 bases separating them. CDR1 is SEHNR, CDR2 FQNEAQ, per germline (reference sequence). The CDR3 DNA is TGTGCCAGCAGCGCCACGGAAGGGGGACCCCCTGGAAACACCATATATTTT. Its translation: CASSATEGGPPGNTIYF.

The chain is built from TRBV25-1 and TRBJ1-2; tentatively, D is TRBD1 (5 bases). CDR1 is MGHDK and CDR2 is SYGVNS in the germline V gene. Between the trimmed V and J ends, which lost 3 bases and 4 bases, there was a span of 24 bases. The length of the CDR3 is 18 residues. The CDR3 reads CASSDLGDLNDIIYGYTF. The CDR3 DNA sequence: TGTGCCAGCAGTGATCTCGGGGACCTCAACGATATTATCTATGGCTACACCTTC.

J is TRBJ1-2 and V is TRBV27; 9 bases are a match to TRBD1. Per the germline V gene, CDR1 is MNHEY and CDR2 is SMNVEV (reference sequence). V lost 4 bases and J lost 4; bases outside the gene matches: 13. The CDR3 has 17 residues. Written as DNA, the CDR3 is TGTGCCAGCAGTTCCGCCGGGACAGGGCTGGATCCCTATGGCTACACCTTC. As protein: CASSSAGTGLDPYGYTF.

The chain employs TRBV19 and TRBJ2-4, with 12 bases matching TRBD2. The CDR3 is made up of 20 amino acids. The trim removed 5 bases at V and 1 base at J, leaving 15 bases unmatched. Germline loops: CDR1 LNHDA, CDR2 SQIVND (reference sequence). CDR3 region: CASSVRLAGVLQSAKNIQYF. The CDR3 DNA reads as TGTGCCAGTAGTGTCCGACTAGCGGGAGTATTGCAATCGGCCAAAAACATTCAGTACTTC.

Only a few counts were recorded for this clone. The chain joins TRBV19 to TRBJ1-5; perhaps TRBD1 as D (6 bases). This CDR3 has 15 amino acids. Deletions cut 6 bases from V and 4 bases from J, with 16 bases between. Germline assignment: CDR1 LNHDA and CDR2 SQIVND (reference sequence). The CDR3 nucleotides are TGTGCCAGTAGGGAAACAGGGAGCTGGAATCAGCCCCAGCATTTT. It is translated as CASRETGSWNQPQHF.

The J gene is TRBJ2-2, the V gene TRBV7-6, with D perhaps TRBD1 (6 bases). Germline assignment: CDR1 SGHVS and CDR2 FNYEAQ. The CDR3 has 16 amino acids. Between the trimmed V and J ends, which lost 5 bases and 0 bases, there was a span of 13 bases. Here the CDR3 reads CASSISGVTNTGELFF. The CDR3 DNA is TGTGCCAGCAGCATTTCAGGGGTAACGAACACCGGGGAGCTGTTTTTT.

The V and J genes are TRBV11-1 and TRBJ1-2; D ambiguous. The CDR3 length is 15 residues. V was cut by 1 base and J by 4 bases, with 13 bases left in between. Looked up from germline, CDR1 is SGHAT and CDR2 is FQDESV (reference sequence). As DNA, the CDR3 is TGTGCCAGCAGCTTAGATGGGAGGATATCCTATGGCTACACCTTC. Translation gives CASSLDGRISYGYTF.

The rearrangement links TRBV5-1 to TRBJ2-7; no reliable D call. This CDR3 is 14 amino acids long. Trimming stripped 2 bases from V and 4 bases from J, with 13 bases between. Germline values: CDR1 SGHRS, CDR2 YFSETQ. The CDR3 is CASSLRPGPYEQYF. The CDR3 coding sequence is TGCGCCAGCAGCTTAAGACCAGGACCTTACGAGCAGTACTTC.

Concerning this clone itself: Other DNA sequences of this sample code for an identical CDR3. This sequence joins TRBV30 and TRBJ1-1; D is undetermined. With 0 bases removed from V and 1 base from J, the gap between germline ends came to 9 bases. CDR3 length equals 14 residues. Looked up from germline, CDR1 is GTSNPN and CDR2 is SVGIG (reference sequence). The CDR3 nucleotides read TGTGCCTGGAGTGTGGGCAGTACGAACACTGAAGCTTTCTTT. It encodes CAWSVGSTNTEAFF. The variable domain in full, completed from reference TRBV30 and TRBJ1-1, reads SQTIHQWPATLVQPVGSPLSLECTVEGTSNPNLYWYRQAAGRGLQLLFYSVGIGQISSEVPQNLSASRPQDRQFILSSKKLLLSDSGFYLCAWSVGSTNTEAFFGQGTRLTVV.